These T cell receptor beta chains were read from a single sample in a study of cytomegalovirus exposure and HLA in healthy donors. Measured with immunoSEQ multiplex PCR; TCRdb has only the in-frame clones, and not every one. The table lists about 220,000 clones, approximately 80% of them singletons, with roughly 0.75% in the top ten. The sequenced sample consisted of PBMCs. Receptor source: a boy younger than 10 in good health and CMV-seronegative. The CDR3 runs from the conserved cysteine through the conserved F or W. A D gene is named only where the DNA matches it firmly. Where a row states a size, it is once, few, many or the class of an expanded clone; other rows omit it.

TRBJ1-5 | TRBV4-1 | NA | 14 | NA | CASSQDLGGIYPHF | TGCGCCAGCAGCCAAGATCTGGGGGGGATTTACCCACATTTT
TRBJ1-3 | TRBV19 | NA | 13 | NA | CASSLSVGNTIYF | TGTGCCAGTAGTCTCTCAGTTGGAAACACCATATATTTT
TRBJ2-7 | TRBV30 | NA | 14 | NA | CAWSVGGAVWEQYF | TGTGCCTGGAGTGTAGGGGGGGCTGTGTGGGAGCAGTACTTC
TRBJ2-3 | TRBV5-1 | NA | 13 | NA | CASSYGSTDTQYF | TGCGCCAGCAGTTACGGTAGCACAGATACGCAGTATTTT
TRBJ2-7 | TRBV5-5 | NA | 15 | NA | CASSWSGTLLYEQYF | TGTGCCAGCAGCTGGTCCGGGACTCTACTCTACGAGCAGTACTTC
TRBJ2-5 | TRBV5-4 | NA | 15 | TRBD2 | CASRLASSGPETQYF | TGTGCCAGCAGACTGGCATCTAGCGGTCCAGAGACCCAGTACTTC
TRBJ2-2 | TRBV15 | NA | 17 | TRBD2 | CATSRDPRDYSPGELFF | TGTGCCACCAGCAGAGATCCCCGGGACTATTCCCCCGGGGAGCTGTTTTTT
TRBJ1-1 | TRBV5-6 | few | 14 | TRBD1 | CASSRGQANTEAFF | TGTGCCAGCAGCCGGGGACAGGCGAACACTGAAGCTTTCTTT
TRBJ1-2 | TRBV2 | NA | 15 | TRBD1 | CASSGGQFDNYGYTF | TGTGCCAGCAGTGGGGGACAGTTCGATAACTATGGCTACACCTTC
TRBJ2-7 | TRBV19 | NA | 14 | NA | CASSLDTSSYEQYF | TGTGCCAGCAGTCTGGACACGAGCTCCTACGAGCAGTACTTC
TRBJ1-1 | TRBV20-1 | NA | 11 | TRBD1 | CSARRGREAFF | TGCAGTGCTAGAAGGGGGCGTGAAGCTTTCTTT
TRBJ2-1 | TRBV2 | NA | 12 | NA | CASSRLYNEQFF | TGTGCCAGCAGCCGTCTCTACAATGAGCAGTTCTTC
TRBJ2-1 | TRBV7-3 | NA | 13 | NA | CASSSYREGEQFF | TGTGCCAGCAGCTCTTACAGGGAAGGTGAGCAGTTCTTC
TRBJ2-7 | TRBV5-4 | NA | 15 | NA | CASSLDSDSSYEQYF | TGTGCCAGCAGCTTGGACAGTGACAGTTCCTACGAGCAGTACTTC
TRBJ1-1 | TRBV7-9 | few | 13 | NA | CASSLGQNTEAFF | TGTGCCAGCAGCTTAGGTCAGAACACTGAAGCTTTCTTT
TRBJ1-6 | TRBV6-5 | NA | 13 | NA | CASSYSSDSPLHF | TGTGCCAGCAGTTACTCCTCGGATTCACCCCTCCACTTT
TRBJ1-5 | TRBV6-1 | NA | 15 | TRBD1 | CASSRQGGPNQPQHF | TGTGCCAGCTCTCGACAGGGGGGCCCAAATCAGCCCCAGCATTTT
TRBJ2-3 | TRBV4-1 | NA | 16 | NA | CASSLLDYLGADTQYF | TGCGCCAGCAGCCTGTTGGACTATTTGGGGGCAGATACGCAGTATTTT
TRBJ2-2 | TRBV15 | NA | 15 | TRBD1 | CATSRDRGNTGELFF | TGTGCCACCAGCCGTGACAGGGGAAACACCGGGGAGCTGTTTTTT
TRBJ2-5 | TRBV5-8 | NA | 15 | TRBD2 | CASSIGLAGKETQYF | TGTGCCAGCAGCATCGGACTAGCGGGAAAGGAGACCCAGTACTTC
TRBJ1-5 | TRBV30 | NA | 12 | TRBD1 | CAWNRGNQPQHF | TGTGCCTGGAACAGGGGAAATCAGCCCCAGCATTTT
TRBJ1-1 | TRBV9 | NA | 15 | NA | CASSVATGINTEAFF | TGTGCCAGCAGCGTAGCAACAGGGATTAACACTGAAGCTTTCTTT
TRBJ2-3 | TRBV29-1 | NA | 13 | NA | CSVVRVSTDTQYF | TGCAGCGTTGTACGCGTAAGCACAGATACGCAGTATTTT
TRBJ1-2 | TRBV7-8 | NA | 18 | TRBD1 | CASSLARAGTGRSYGYTF | TGTGCCAGCAGCTTAGCGAGGGCCGGGACAGGGAGGTCCTATGGCTACACCTTC
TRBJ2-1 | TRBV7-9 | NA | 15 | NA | CASSLGGATYNEQFF | TGTGCCAGCAGCTTAGGTGGAGCAACCTACAATGAGCAGTTCTTC
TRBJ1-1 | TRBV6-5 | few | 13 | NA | CASSFRQATGAFF | TGTGCCAGCAGCTTCAGACAGGCCACCGGAGCTTTCTTT
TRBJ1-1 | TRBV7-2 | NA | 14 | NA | CASSYGQGNTEAFF | TGTGCCAGCAGCTACGGACAAGGGAACACTGAAGCTTTCTTT
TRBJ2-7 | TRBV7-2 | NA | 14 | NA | CASRGLANTYEQYF | TGTGCCAGCAGGGGGCTAGCGAACACCTACGAGCAGTACTTC
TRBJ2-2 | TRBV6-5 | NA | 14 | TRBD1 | CASSAPQGQGELFF | TGTGCCAGCAGCGCCCCCCAGGGACAGGGGGAGCTGTTTTTT
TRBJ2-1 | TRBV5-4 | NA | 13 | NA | CASSLVQANEQFF | TGTGCCAGCAGCTTGGTACAGGCCAATGAGCAGTTCTTC
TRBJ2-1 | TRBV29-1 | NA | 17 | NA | CSVEELGGQGGRGEQFF | TGCAGCGTTGAAGAACTTGGAGGGCAGGGGGGAAGGGGTGAGCAGTTCTTC
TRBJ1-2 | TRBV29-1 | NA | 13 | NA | CSVELGAGYGYTF | TGCAGCGTTGAGTTGGGGGCTGGCTATGGCTACACCTTC
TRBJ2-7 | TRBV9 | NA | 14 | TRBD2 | CASTPAGGMDEQYF | TGTGCCAGCACCCCAGCGGGGGGAATGGACGAGCAGTACTTC
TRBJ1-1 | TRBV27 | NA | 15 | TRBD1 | CASSARQGMNTEAFF | TGTGCCAGCAGTGCGAGACAGGGGATGAACACTGAAGCTTTCTTT
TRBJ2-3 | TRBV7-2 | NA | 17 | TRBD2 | CASSPYPLAGGTDTQYF | TGTGCCAGCAGCCCCTATCCCCTAGCGGGAGGTACAGATACGCAGTATTTT